This entry lists 8 T cell receptor beta chains sequenced from one sample in a study of PD-1 blockade in classical Hodgkin lymphoma. Each patient relapsed following autologous stem cell transplantation, and prior brentuximab vedotin exposure differed. The table came from immunoSEQ multiplex PCR; TCRdb's copy has only in-frame clones and leaves some out. The sample shows about 26,000 clones, around 64% of them seen only once. Sequencing was performed on peripheral blood mononuclear cells (PBMCs), taken before the second cycle of nivolumab. These receptor sequences come from a human donor with classical Hodgkin lymphoma.

This clone occurred a few times. The V call is TRBV19, the J call TRBJ1-6, with 7 bases that match TRBD1. Trimming cost V 7 bases and J 7 bases; bases outside gene matches: 10. This CDR3 has 15 amino acids. Germline values: CDR1 LNHDA, CDR2 SQIVND (reference sequence). CDR3 loop: CASNMGTELNSPLHF. For the CDR3, the DNA is TGTGCCAGTAACATGGGGACAGAACTGAATTCACCCCTCCACTTT.

V gene TRBV5-1 combines with J gene TRBJ2-5; the match to TRBD2 covers 10 bases. Trimming cost V 5 bases and J 5 bases; bases outside gene matches: 6. CDR1 SGHRS and CDR2 YFSETQ come from the germline V gene. The CDR3 sequence is 14 residues long. In DNA form, the CDR3 reads TGCGCCAGCAGGGAGCGGGGGGGCCGGGAGACCCAGTACTTC. This gives the protein CASRERGGRETQYF.

The chain carries TRBV27 and TRBJ2-3; D remains ambiguous. Trimming pared 2 bases from V and 1 base from J, leaving 13 bases between. The CDR3 has 16 amino acids. Germline V gene data show CDR1 as MNHEY and CDR2 as SMNVEV (reference sequence). The CDR3 region has the DNA TGTGCCAGCAGTTTAAGCTTCGGGCGCCGCACAGATACGCAGTATTTT. It yields the protein CASSLSFGRRTDTQYF.

This clone has just a few counts. The rearrangement uses TRBV5-6 and TRBJ2-1; possibly TRBD2 for D (5 bases). Germline V gives CDR1 SGHDT, CDR2 YYEEEE. This CDR3 comprises 17 residues. V lost 0 bases and J 7 bases, leaving 20 bases between the germline ends. CDR3 residues: CASSLALLTGGRNEQFF. CDR3 coding DNA: TGTGCCAGCAGCTTGGCCCTGTTGACTGGCGGGCGAAATGAGCAGTTCTTC.

The chain recombines TRBV19 with TRBJ1-5, with D perhaps TRBD1 (6 bases). CDR1 and CDR2 (germline): LNHDA, SQIVND (reference sequence). CDR3 length: 14 residues. V was shortened by 3 bases and J by 3 bases, with 9 bases between the two germline ends. CDR3 in amino acids: CASSIWTDNQPQHF. The DNA of the CDR3 is TGTGCCAGTAGTATCTGGACAGACAATCAGCCCCAGCATTTT.

In its sample, this clone was seen many times. This chain joins TRBV28 and TRBJ2-3; D unresolved. The germline V gene has CDR1 MDHEN and CDR2 SYDVKM. The CDR3 runs 14 residues. The germline V and J ends were trimmed by 2 bases and 5 bases, with 11 bases remaining between them. CDR3 DNA: TGTGCCAGCAGTTTAGAAAGGCGGAAAGATACGCAGTATTTT. The encoded protein is CASSLERRKDTQYF.

This chain connects TRBV7-2 to TRBJ2-1; D may match TRBD1 or TRBD2 (6 bases each). V was clipped by 6 bases and J by 4 bases, with 13 bases between them. CDR3 length: 14 amino acids. CDR1 and CDR2 (germline): SGHTA, FQGNSA. In DNA, the CDR3 is TGTGCCAGCAGGCCGGGGGCGCGGTACAATGAGCAGTTCTTC. This translates into CASRPGARYNEQFF.

This chain connects TRBV28 to TRBJ2-1, with 8 bases matching TRBD1. This CDR3 contains 16 residues. With V trimmed by 2 bases and J by 9 bases, 12 bases remained unmatched. Germline CDR1 reads MDHEN; CDR2 reads SYDVKM. The CDR3 loop is CASSLLPRTGLTEQFF. DNA for the CDR3: TGTGCCAGCAGTTTACTCCCTAGGACAGGGCTGACTGAGCAGTTCTTC.